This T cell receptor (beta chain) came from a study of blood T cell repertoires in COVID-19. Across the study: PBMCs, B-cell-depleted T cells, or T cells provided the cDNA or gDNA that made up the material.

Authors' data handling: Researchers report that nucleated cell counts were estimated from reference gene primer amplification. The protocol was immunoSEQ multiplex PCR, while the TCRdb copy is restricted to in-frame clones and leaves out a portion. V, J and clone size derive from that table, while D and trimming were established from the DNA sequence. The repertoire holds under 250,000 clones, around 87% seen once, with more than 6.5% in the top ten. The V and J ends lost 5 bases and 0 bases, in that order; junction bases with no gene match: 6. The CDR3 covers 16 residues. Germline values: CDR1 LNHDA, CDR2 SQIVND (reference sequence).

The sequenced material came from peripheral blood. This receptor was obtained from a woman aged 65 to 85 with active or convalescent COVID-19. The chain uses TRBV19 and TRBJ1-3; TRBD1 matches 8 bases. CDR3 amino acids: CASSSGTGLSGNTIYF. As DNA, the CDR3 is TGTGCCAGTAGTTCAGGGACAGGCCTCTCTGGAAACACCATATATTTT.